This T cell receptor beta chain appears in the sequencing data of a study of shared clonotypes between healthy human individuals. The repertoire was sequenced with immunoSEQ multiplex PCR; TCRdb's copy has only in-frame clones and lacks some. The sample includes around 1.4 million clones, approximately 98.5% of them seen just once. The CDR3 has 15 residues. Trimming took off 1 base at V and 7 bases at J, with 14 bases between the two ends. CDR1 and CDR2 from the germline V gene are SGHTA and FQGTGA. The receptor comes from a man aged 25 to 40 in good health. Input material: naive CD4+ T cells sorted from blood. Noted subset: CD45RA+ positively selected. The rearrangement uses TRBV7-3 and TRBJ2-1; no reliable D call. For the CDR3, the DNA is TGTGCCAGCAGCTTAAGTTCCCCCCGAGGTAATGAGCAGTTCTTC. The encoded protein is CASSLSSPRGNEQFF.